These T cell receptor beta chains were read from a single sample in a study of T cell responses to AZD1222 COVID-19 vaccine. Assay used: immunoSEQ multiplex PCR; TCRdb lists only in-frame clones, some missing. Here the sample spans about 48,000 clones, around 86% being singletons. Sequencing was performed on peripheral blood, taken 28 days after the second AZD1222 dose. Receptor source: an adult who received the AZD1222 COVID-19 vaccine. CDR3s include the opening cysteine and the closing phenylalanine or tryptophan. D genes are given only for firm matches. Clone size, where shown, is once, few, many, or a class for clones that have expanded.

v_gene: TRBV5-6
d_gene: -
len: 14
abundance: -
j_gene: TRBJ1-2
CDR3nt: TGTGCCAGCAGGAGTTCCGGTCTTTCCCATGGCTACACCTTC
CDR3aa: CASRSSGLSHGYTF

v_gene: TRBV29-1
d_gene: TRBD1
len: 14
abundance: -
j_gene: TRBJ2-7
CDR3nt: TGCAGCGTTGAAGGGGGACAGCCATCCTACGAGCAGTACTTC
CDR3aa: CSVEGGQPSYEQYF

v_gene: TRBV6-5
d_gene: -
len: 13
abundance: -
j_gene: TRBJ1-2
CDR3nt: TGTGCCAGCAGTCCCCGGGACTGGGACGGCTACACCTTC
CDR3aa: CASSPRDWDGYTF

v_gene: TRBV9
d_gene: TRBD1
len: 13
abundance: -
j_gene: TRBJ1-1
CDR3nt: TGTGCCAGCAGCGACAGGGGGAACACTGAAGCTTTCTTT
CDR3aa: CASSDRGNTEAFF

v_gene: TRBV2
d_gene: -
len: 13
abundance: -
j_gene: TRBJ1-4
CDR3nt: TGTGCCAGCAGTGAAGTTGTCAGTGAAAAACTGTTTTTT
CDR3aa: CASSEVVSEKLFF

v_gene: TRBV11-2
d_gene: TRBD2
len: 16
abundance: -
j_gene: TRBJ2-1
CDR3nt: TGTGCCAGCAGCTTCTTTAGCGGGATTTTGGCCAATGAGCAGTTCTTC
CDR3aa: CASSFFSGILANEQFF

v_gene: TRBV19
d_gene: TRBD2
len: 16
abundance: once
j_gene: TRBJ2-7
CDR3nt: TGTGCCAGTAGTATAGATCCTAGCGGGCTCTCCTACGAGCAGTACTTC
CDR3aa: CASSIDPSGLSYEQYF

v_gene: TRBV28
d_gene: TRBD1
len: 17
abundance: -
j_gene: TRBJ2-7
CDR3nt: TGTGCCAGCAGTTTCACCTCCGGGACAGATGAGGACTACGAGCAGTACTTC
CDR3aa: CASSFTSGTDEDYEQYF

v_gene: TRBV5-1
d_gene: TRBD1
len: 16
abundance: -
j_gene: TRBJ2-1
CDR3nt: TGCGCCAGCAGCTTGCAGGGGGCTAGGTCCTACAATGAGCAGTTCTTC
CDR3aa: CASSLQGARSYNEQFF

v_gene: TRBV5-4
d_gene: -
len: 14
abundance: -
j_gene: TRBJ1-2
CDR3nt: TGTGCCAGCTGTATCCAGGGGCTGGACTATGGCTACACCTTC
CDR3aa: CASCIQGLDYGYTF

v_gene: TRBV28
d_gene: TRBD2
len: 15
abundance: -
j_gene: TRBJ2-7
CDR3nt: TGTGCCAGCAGTTTCCAAGCGGGGTTCTCCTACGAGCAGTACTTC
CDR3aa: CASSFQAGFSYEQYF

v_gene: TRBV28
d_gene: -
len: 15
abundance: -
j_gene: TRBJ1-5
CDR3nt: TGTGCCAGCAGTTTTCGGGGTAAGGGCAATCAGCCCCAGCATTTT
CDR3aa: CASSFRGKGNQPQHF

v_gene: TRBV18
d_gene: -
len: 15
abundance: -
j_gene: TRBJ2-7
CDR3nt: TGTGCCAGCTCAAGGGACGGGGGCGGAAGGAACGAGCAGTACTTC
CDR3aa: CASSRDGGGRNEQYF

v_gene: TRBV5-6
d_gene: -
len: 16
abundance: few
j_gene: TRBJ1-2
CDR3nt: TGTGCCAGCACCCTTAATGTCAGGGGCGATTACTATGGCTACACCTTC
CDR3aa: CASTLNVRGDYYGYTF

v_gene: TRBV30
d_gene: TRBD1
len: 13
abundance: -
j_gene: TRBJ2-3
CDR3nt: TGTGCCTGGAAACCTACAGGGGGGGATACGCAGTATTTT
CDR3aa: CAWKPTGGDTQYF

v_gene: TRBV28
d_gene: -
len: 12
abundance: -
j_gene: TRBJ1-6
CDR3nt: TGTGCCAGCAGTTTATATGAATCACCCCTCCACTTT
CDR3aa: CASSLYESPLHF

v_gene: TRBV7-9
d_gene: -
len: 14
abundance: few
j_gene: TRBJ2-1
CDR3nt: TGTGCCAGCAGCACCGGGACGACCAACAATGAGCAGTTCTTC
CDR3aa: CASSTGTTNNEQFF

v_gene: TRBV19
d_gene: -
len: 16
abundance: once
j_gene: TRBJ1-5
CDR3nt: TGTGCCAGTAGTATTAAGGGGGACATGGGCAATCAGCCCCAGCATTTT
CDR3aa: CASSIKGDMGNQPQHF

v_gene: TRBV15
d_gene: -
len: 15
abundance: -
j_gene: TRBJ1-2
CDR3nt: TGTGCCACCAGCGAGGGGGACGGCCAGTGGTATGGCTACACCTTC
CDR3aa: CATSEGDGQWYGYTF

v_gene: TRBV7-8
d_gene: -
len: 14
abundance: -
j_gene: TRBJ2-4
CDR3nt: TGTGCCAGCAGCTCGGGGCTAGCCAAAAACATTCAGTACTTC
CDR3aa: CASSSGLAKNIQYF

v_gene: TRBV5-1
d_gene: -
len: 15
abundance: once
j_gene: TRBJ2-7
CDR3nt: TGCGCCAGCAGCTCCGGCCCAGGGATCGACTACGAGCAGTACTTC
CDR3aa: CASSSGPGIDYEQYF

v_gene: TRBV28
d_gene: -
len: 16
abundance: -
j_gene: TRBJ1-6
CDR3nt: TGTGCCAGCACCAGACCGTCCAGCTCCTATAATTCACCCCTCCACTTT
CDR3aa: CASTRPSSSYNSPLHF

v_gene: TRBV9
d_gene: -
len: 12
abundance: -
j_gene: TRBJ2-5
CDR3nt: TGTGCCAGCAGCGCTCAAGGGGAGACCCAGTACTTC
CDR3aa: CASSAQGETQYF

v_gene: TRBV19
d_gene: TRBD2
len: 17
abundance: -
j_gene: TRBJ2-2
CDR3nt: TGTGCCAGTAGTCCCTTGGGACTAGCGGGAGGGCCCGGGGAGCTGTTTTTT
CDR3aa: CASSPLGLAGGPGELFF